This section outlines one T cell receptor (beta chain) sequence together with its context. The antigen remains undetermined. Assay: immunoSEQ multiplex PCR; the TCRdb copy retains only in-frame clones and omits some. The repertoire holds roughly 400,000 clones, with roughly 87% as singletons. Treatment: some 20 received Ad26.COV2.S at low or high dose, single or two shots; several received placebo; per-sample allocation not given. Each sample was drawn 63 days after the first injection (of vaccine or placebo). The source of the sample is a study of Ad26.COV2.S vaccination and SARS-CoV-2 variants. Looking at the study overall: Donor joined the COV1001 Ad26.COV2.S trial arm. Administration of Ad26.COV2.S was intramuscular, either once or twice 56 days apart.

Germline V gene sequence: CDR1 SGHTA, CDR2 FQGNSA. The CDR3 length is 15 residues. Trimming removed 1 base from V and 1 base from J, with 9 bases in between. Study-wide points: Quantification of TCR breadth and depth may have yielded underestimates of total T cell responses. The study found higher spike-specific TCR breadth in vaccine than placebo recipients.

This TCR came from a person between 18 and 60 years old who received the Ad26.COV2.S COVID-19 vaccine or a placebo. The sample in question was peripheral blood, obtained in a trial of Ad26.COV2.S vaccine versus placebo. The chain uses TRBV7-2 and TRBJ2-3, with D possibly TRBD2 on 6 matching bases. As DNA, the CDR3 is TGTGCCAGCAGCTTAGGGGGGGAGGGCACAGATACGCAGTATTTT. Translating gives CASSLGGEGTDTQYF.